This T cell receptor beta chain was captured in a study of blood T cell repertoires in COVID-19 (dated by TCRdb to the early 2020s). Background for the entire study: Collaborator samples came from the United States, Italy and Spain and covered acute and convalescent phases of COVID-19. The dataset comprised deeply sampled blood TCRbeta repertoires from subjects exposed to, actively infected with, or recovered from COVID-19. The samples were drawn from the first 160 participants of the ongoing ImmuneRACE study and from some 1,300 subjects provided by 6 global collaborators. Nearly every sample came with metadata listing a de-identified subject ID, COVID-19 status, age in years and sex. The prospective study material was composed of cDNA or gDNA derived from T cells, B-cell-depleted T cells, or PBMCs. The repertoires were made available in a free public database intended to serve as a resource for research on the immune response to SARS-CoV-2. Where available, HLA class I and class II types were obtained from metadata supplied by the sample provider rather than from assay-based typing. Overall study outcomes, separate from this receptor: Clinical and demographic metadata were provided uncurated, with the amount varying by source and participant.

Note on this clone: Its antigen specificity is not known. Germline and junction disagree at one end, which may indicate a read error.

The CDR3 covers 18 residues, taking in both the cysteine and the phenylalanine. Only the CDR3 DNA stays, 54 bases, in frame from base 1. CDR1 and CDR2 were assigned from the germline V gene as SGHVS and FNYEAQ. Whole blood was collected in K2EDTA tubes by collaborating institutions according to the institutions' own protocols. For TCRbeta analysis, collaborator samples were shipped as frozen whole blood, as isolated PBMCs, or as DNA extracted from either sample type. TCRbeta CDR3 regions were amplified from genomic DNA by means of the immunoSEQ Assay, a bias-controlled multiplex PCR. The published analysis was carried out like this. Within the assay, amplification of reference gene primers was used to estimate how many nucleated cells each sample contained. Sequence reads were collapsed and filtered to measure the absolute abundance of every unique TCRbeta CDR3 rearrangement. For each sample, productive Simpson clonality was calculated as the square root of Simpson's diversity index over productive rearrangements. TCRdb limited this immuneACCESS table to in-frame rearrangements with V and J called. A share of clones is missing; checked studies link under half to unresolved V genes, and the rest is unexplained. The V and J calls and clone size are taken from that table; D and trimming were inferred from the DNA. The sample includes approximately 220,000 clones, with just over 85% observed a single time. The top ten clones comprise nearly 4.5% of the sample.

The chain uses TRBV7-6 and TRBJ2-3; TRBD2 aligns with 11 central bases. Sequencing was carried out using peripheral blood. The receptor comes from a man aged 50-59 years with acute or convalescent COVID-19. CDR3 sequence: CASSLAQTSGGATDTQYF. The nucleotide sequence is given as TGTGCCAGCAGCCTAGCCCAAACTAGCGGGGGCGCCACAGATACGCAGTATTTT.